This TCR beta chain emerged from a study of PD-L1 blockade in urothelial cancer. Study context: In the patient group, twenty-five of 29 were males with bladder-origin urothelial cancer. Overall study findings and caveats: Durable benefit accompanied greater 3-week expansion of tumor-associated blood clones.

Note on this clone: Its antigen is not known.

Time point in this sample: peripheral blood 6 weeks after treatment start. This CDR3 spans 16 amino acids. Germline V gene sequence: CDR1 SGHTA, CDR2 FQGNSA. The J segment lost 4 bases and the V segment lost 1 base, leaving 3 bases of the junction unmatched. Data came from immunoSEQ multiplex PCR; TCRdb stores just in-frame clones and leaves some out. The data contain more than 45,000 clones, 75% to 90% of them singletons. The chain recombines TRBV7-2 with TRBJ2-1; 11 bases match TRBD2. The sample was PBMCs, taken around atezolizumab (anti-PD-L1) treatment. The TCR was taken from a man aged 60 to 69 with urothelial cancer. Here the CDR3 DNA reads TGTGCCAGCAGCTTAGGAGGGACTAGCGGATACAATGAGCAGTTCTTC. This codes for CASSLGGTSGYNEQFF. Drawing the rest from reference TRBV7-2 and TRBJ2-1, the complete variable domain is GAGVSQSPSNKVTEKGKDVELRCDPISGHTALYWYRQSLGQGLEFLIYFQGNSAPDKSGLPSDRFSAERTGGSVSTLTIQRTQQEDSAVYLCASSLGGTSGYNEQFFGPGTRLTVL.